These T cell receptor beta chains were read from a single sample in a study of shared T cell receptors in the human thymus. Using immunoSEQ multiplex PCR, the repertoire was profiled, and TCRdb retains in-frame clones only, with some absent. The table lists 640,000 or so clones, approximately 89% of them singletons, with 0.0094% in the top ten. The sample also formed part of further work on human thymus T cells.

The sample taken for sequencing was thymocytes. The origin of the receptors is a boy in the first two years of life with a congenital heart defect. Both conserved end residues are part of each CDR3. Fields, in order: CDR3 length, V gene, D gene, clone size, J gene, CDR3 DNA, CDR3 protein. The D gene is left open where the match is weak. The size of a clone is reported for some rows only, either as once, few or many, or as a class for expanded clones.

cdr3_length: 11; v_call: TRBV6-6; d_call: .; clone_size: .; j_call: TRBJ2-7; cdr3_nt: TGTGCCAGCTTGCGGGGCTACGAGCAGTACTTC; cdr3_aa: CASLRGYEQYF
cdr3_length: 15; v_call: TRBV7-6; d_call: .; clone_size: .; j_call: TRBJ1-1; cdr3_nt: TGTGCCAGCAGCTTAGAGGGGGGGGGACTGGCTGAAGCTTTCTTT; cdr3_aa: CASSLEGGGLAEAFF
cdr3_length: 13; v_call: TRBV11-2; d_call: .; clone_size: .; j_call: TRBJ2-7; cdr3_nt: TGTGCCAGCAGCGAAGGACAGATATCTGGGCAGTACTTC; cdr3_aa: CASSEGQISGQYF
cdr3_length: 16; v_call: TRBV6-4; d_call: TRBD2; clone_size: .; j_call: TRBJ2-3; cdr3_nt: TGTGCCAGCAGCGCGCAGACTAGCGGGAACACAGATACGCAGTATTTT; cdr3_aa: CASSAQTSGNTDTQYF
cdr3_length: 16; v_call: TRBV14; d_call: .; clone_size: .; j_call: TRBJ1-1; cdr3_nt: TGTGCCAGCAGCCAGCTGGATCGTGGGGCAAACACTGAAGCTTTCTTT; cdr3_aa: CASSQLDRGANTEAFF
cdr3_length: 15; v_call: TRBV27; d_call: .; clone_size: .; j_call: TRBJ1-4; cdr3_nt: TGTGCCAGCAGTACTAATTCAGGGTCGAGTGAAAAACTGTTTTTT; cdr3_aa: CASSTNSGSSEKLFF
cdr3_length: 11; v_call: TRBV4-3; d_call: .; clone_size: once; j_call: TRBJ2-1; cdr3_nt: TGCGCCAGCAGCCAAGACAGAGGGCTGTTCTTC; cdr3_aa: CASSQDRGLFF
cdr3_length: 14; v_call: TRBV19; d_call: TRBD1; clone_size: .; j_call: TRBJ1-1; cdr3_nt: TGTGCCAGTAGTAGACAGGGTTTGAACACTGAAGCTTTCTTT; cdr3_aa: CASSRQGLNTEAFF
cdr3_length: 17; v_call: TRBV7-3; d_call: TRBD1; clone_size: once; j_call: TRBJ2-3; cdr3_nt: TGTGCCAGCAGCTTAAGACCGACAGGGGGGAATACAGATACGCAGTATTTT; cdr3_aa: CASSLRPTGGNTDTQYF
cdr3_length: 14; v_call: TRBV27; d_call: .; clone_size: .; j_call: TRBJ1-4; cdr3_nt: TGTGCCAGCAGTTTACAGGGTTACGATGAAAAACTGTTTTTT; cdr3_aa: CASSLQGYDEKLFF
cdr3_length: 18; v_call: TRBV5-8; d_call: .; clone_size: .; j_call: TRBJ2-3; cdr3_nt: TGTGCCAGCAGCTTGTCAGCCCTCTTGGACTTCCCCCAAGATACGCAGTATTTT; cdr3_aa: CASSLSALLDFPQDTQYF
cdr3_length: 16; v_call: TRBV28; d_call: .; clone_size: .; j_call: TRBJ1-5; cdr3_nt: TGTGCCAGCAGTCTTCCCCGGGACATTGGCCATCAGCCCCAGCATTTT; cdr3_aa: CASSLPRDIGHQPQHF
cdr3_length: 16; v_call: TRBV4-2; d_call: .; clone_size: .; j_call: TRBJ1-5; cdr3_nt: TGTGCCAGCAGCCTTTATGGGCCAGGGGAGAATCAGCCCCAGCATTTT; cdr3_aa: CASSLYGPGENQPQHF
cdr3_length: 16; v_call: TRBV2; d_call: .; clone_size: .; j_call: TRBJ2-7; cdr3_nt: TGTGCCAGCAGCCCCTCCCAGGGCCACCCCCCGTACGAGCAGTACTTC; cdr3_aa: CASSPSQGHPPYEQYF
cdr3_length: 18; v_call: TRBV10-1; d_call: .; clone_size: .; j_call: TRBJ1-5; cdr3_nt: TGCGCCAGCAGTACACGACTAACCGGGACTCATAGCAATCAGCCCCAGCATTTT; cdr3_aa: CASSTRLTGTHSNQPQHF
cdr3_length: 17; v_call: TRBV19; d_call: TRBD1; clone_size: .; j_call: TRBJ1-6; cdr3_nt: TGTGCCAGTAGTTCAATTCCCCAGCGACAGGGGGATTCACCCCTCCACTTT; cdr3_aa: CASSSIPQRQGDSPLHF
cdr3_length: 16; v_call: TRBV9; d_call: TRBD2; clone_size: .; j_call: TRBJ2-5; cdr3_nt: TGTGCCAGCAGCGTAGGGCTAGCGGGAGTGGGTGAGACCCAGTACTTC; cdr3_aa: CASSVGLAGVGETQYF
cdr3_length: 16; v_call: TRBV4-3; d_call: TRBD2; clone_size: .; j_call: TRBJ2-3; cdr3_nt: TGCGCCAGCAGCCAGGAGGGACTAGCTCAGAAGAATACGCAGTATTTT; cdr3_aa: CASSQEGLAQKNTQYF
cdr3_length: 11; v_call: TRBV2; d_call: TRBD1; clone_size: .; j_call: TRBJ2-1; cdr3_nt: TGTGCCAGACAACGGGGGACAGGGAGGTTCTTC; cdr3_aa: CARQRGTGRFF
cdr3_length: 16; v_call: TRBV27; d_call: TRBD2; clone_size: .; j_call: TRBJ2-2; cdr3_nt: TGTGCCAGCAGTTGCGGACTAGCGGGGGGGCCCGGGGAGCTGTTTTTT; cdr3_aa: CASSCGLAGGPGELFF
cdr3_length: 18; v_call: TRBV10-3; d_call: .; clone_size: few; j_call: TRBJ1-1; cdr3_nt: TGTGCCATCAGAATTCAGGCCAACAGTCGGGAAGGAGGCACTGAAGCTTTCTTT; cdr3_aa: CAIRIQANSREGGTEAFF
cdr3_length: 15; v_call: TRBV5-4; d_call: TRBD2; clone_size: .; j_call: TRBJ2-5; cdr3_nt: TGTGCCAGCAGCCTCCCCCGAGCGGGGCAAGAGACCCAGTACTTC; cdr3_aa: CASSLPRAGQETQYF
cdr3_length: 17; v_call: TRBV7-2; d_call: TRBD1; clone_size: .; j_call: TRBJ2-2; cdr3_nt: TGTGCCAGCAGCGCCCCCCCCCGGACAGGGGACACCGGGGAGCTGTTTTTT; cdr3_aa: CASSAPPRTGDTGELFF
cdr3_length: 15; v_call: TRBV2; d_call: TRBD1; clone_size: .; j_call: TRBJ2-1; cdr3_nt: TGTGCCAGCAGTAAAGACAGGGGGCCCTTCAATGAGCAGTTCTTC; cdr3_aa: CASSKDRGPFNEQFF
cdr3_length: 15; v_call: TRBV28; d_call: TRBD2; clone_size: .; j_call: TRBJ2-7; cdr3_nt: TGTGCCAGCAGTTTGTACCAGCGGGATATGTACGAGCAGTACTTC; cdr3_aa: CASSLYQRDMYEQYF
cdr3_length: 15; v_call: TRBV27; d_call: .; clone_size: .; j_call: TRBJ2-1; cdr3_nt: TGTGCCAGCAGTTTTGAGACTAGCAGGGGTGGGGAGCAGTTCTTC; cdr3_aa: CASSFETSRGGEQFF
cdr3_length: 14; v_call: TRBV2; d_call: .; clone_size: .; j_call: TRBJ1-6; cdr3_nt: TGTGCCAGCAGGCGTCCCAGTAGCGGTTCACCCCTCCACTTT; cdr3_aa: CASRRPSSGSPLHF
cdr3_length: 12; v_call: TRBV5-6; d_call: .; clone_size: .; j_call: TRBJ2-7; cdr3_nt: TGTGCCAGCAGCTTTGAGGGCTACGAGCAGTACTTC; cdr3_aa: CASSFEGYEQYF
cdr3_length: 14; v_call: TRBV9; d_call: .; clone_size: .; j_call: TRBJ1-1; cdr3_nt: TGTGCCAGCAGTCCTACAGTAAAGGGGACTGAAGCTTTCTTT; cdr3_aa: CASSPTVKGTEAFF
cdr3_length: 13; v_call: TRBV7-2; d_call: .; clone_size: .; j_call: TRBJ1-1; cdr3_nt: TGTGCCAGCTGTTCAACGGCCAGGACAGTAGCTTTCTTT; cdr3_aa: CASCSTARTVAFF
cdr3_length: 14; v_call: TRBV5-1; d_call: .; clone_size: .; j_call: TRBJ2-3; cdr3_nt: TGCGCCAGCAGCTTGGGGCCTCTCACAGATACGCAGTATTTT; cdr3_aa: CASSLGPLTDTQYF
cdr3_length: 14; v_call: TRBV7-9; d_call: .; clone_size: .; j_call: TRBJ2-1; cdr3_nt: TGTGCCAGCAGCTTAAGAAGGACTAACAATGAGCAGTTCTTC; cdr3_aa: CASSLRRTNNEQFF
cdr3_length: 21; v_call: TRBV4-2; d_call: TRBD1; clone_size: .; j_call: TRBJ1-6; cdr3_nt: TGTGCCAGCAGCCAACTGGGGGGGACAGGGGTCCCCAGCTCCTATAATTCACCCCTCCACTTT; cdr3_aa: CASSQLGGTGVPSSYNSPLHF
cdr3_length: 18; v_call: TRBV19; d_call: TRBD1; clone_size: few; j_call: TRBJ2-1; cdr3_nt: TGTGCCAGTTCAATACCGGGACAGGGTTGGAGCTCCTACAATGAGCAGTTCTTC; cdr3_aa: CASSIPGQGWSSYNEQFF
cdr3_length: 15; v_call: TRBV14; d_call: TRBD2; clone_size: .; j_call: TRBJ2-1; cdr3_nt: TGTGCCAGCAGCCAGGAGGCGGGGGGCTACAATGAGCAGTTCTTC; cdr3_aa: CASSQEAGGYNEQFF
cdr3_length: 20; v_call: TRBV14; d_call: TRBD2; clone_size: .; j_call: TRBJ2-3; cdr3_nt: TGTGCCAGCAGCTTCCCGCCGCGGGGGGCCGACCTCGAAAACACAGATACGCAGTATTTT; cdr3_aa: CASSFPPRGADLENTDTQYF
cdr3_length: 15; v_call: TRBV21-1; d_call: .; clone_size: .; j_call: TRBJ1-6; cdr3_nt: TGTGCCAGCAGCAGTCCGAGTTCCTATAATTCACCCCTCCACTTT; cdr3_aa: CASSSPSSYNSPLHF